This TCR beta chain emerged from a study of blood T cell repertoires in COVID-19. Study as a whole: Researchers got acute and convalescent COVID-19 samples from the United States, Italy and Spain. PBMCs, B-cell-depleted T cells, or T cells provided the cDNA or gDNA that made up the material.

Germline CDR1 ENHRY, CDR2 SYGVKD. The CDR3 loop spans 13 amino acids. Trimming at V came to 5 bases and at J to 4 bases, leaving 3 bases not matched to a gene. Methods used by the authors: The authors estimated nucleated cell counts from reference gene primer amplification. Data came from immunoSEQ multiplex PCR; TCRdb stores just in-frame clones and leaves some out. That table is the source of V, J and clone size, and D and trimming were worked out from the DNA. This sample has over 300,000 clones, with about 90% found just once. The source material was peripheral blood. This sequence originates from a man aged 35-49 years with acute or convalescent COVID-19. The V and J genes are TRBV10-3 and TRBJ2-7; 9 bases align to TRBD2. In DNA, the CDR3 is TGTGCCATCAGTCCGACTAGCGGATACGAGCAGTACTTC. It translates to CAISPTSGYEQYF.